Below, 9 T cell receptor beta chains from the same sample are listed, as sequenced in a study of blood T cell repertoires in COVID-19. Clones were sequenced by immunoSEQ multiplex PCR, and TCRdb holds only the in-frame ones, with some missing. The sample includes around 36,000 clones, roughly four fifths of them seen just once. Sequenced sample: peripheral blood. These TCRs come from a man aged 45-60 years with acute or convalescent COVID-19.

This clone has more than one count but fewer than ten. The chain carries TRBV10-3 and TRBJ2-1; 8 nucleotides agree with TRBD2. V shed 3 bases and J 0 bases; nucleotides not matched to a gene: 13. The CDR3 extends over 19 amino acids. CDR1 and CDR2 from the germline V gene are ENHRY and SYGVKD. In DNA form, the CDR3 reads TGTGCCATCAGTGACCCGGGACTAGTATCCTTTAGCTCCTACAATGAGCAGTTCTTC. Encoded protein: CAISDPGLVSFSSYNEQFF.

Concerning this clone itself: Other DNA sequences in the same sample also yield this CDR3. Here the CDR3 reads CASSFQGAYGYTF. Written as DNA, the CDR3 is TGTGCCAGCAGTTTTCAGGGGGCCTATGGCTACACCTTC. V is TRBV27 and J is TRBJ1-2; 8 positions match TRBD1. V was pared by 3 bases and J by 4 bases, with 1 base of the junction left unmatched. Germline values: CDR1 MNHEY, CDR2 SMNVEV (reference sequence). The CDR3 is 13 amino acids.

This chain joins TRBV11-2 and TRBJ1-2; a possible D gene is TRBD1 (6 bases). V gave up 2 bases and J gave up 4 bases, with 11 bases separating them. The CDR3 extends over 14 amino acids. The germline gives CDR1 SGHAT, CDR2 FQNNGV. CDR3 loop: CASSLLQGPYGYTF. CDR3 nucleotides: TGTGCCAGCAGCTTATTGCAGGGGCCCTATGGCTACACCTTC.

This chain uses TRBV5-1 with TRBJ2-1; possibly TRBD1 for D (5 bases). The germline CDR1 and CDR2 sequences are SGHRS and YFSETQ. Trimming left V 4 bases short and J 4 bases short, with 12 bases between. The CDR3 runs 14 residues. The DNA of the CDR3 is TGCGCCAGCAGCGCCAGACAGTATTACAATGAGCAGTTCTTC. Its protein is CASSARQYYNEQFF.

The chain carries TRBV7-3 and TRBJ1-6; D might be TRBD1 (5 bases). CDR3 size: 13 residues. Trimming stripped 3 bases from V and 6 bases from J, with 6 bases between. CDR1 and CDR2 from the germline V gene are SGHTA and FQGTGA. CDR3 DNA sequence: TGTGCCAGCAGCTTGGGGGGTAATTCACCCCTCCACTTT. Residues: CASSLGGNSPLHF.

J is TRBJ1-2 and V is TRBV10-3, with 7 bases that match TRBD1. CDR1 is ENHRY and CDR2 is SYGVKD in the germline V gene. The CDR3 length is 14 residues. V lost 5 bases and J lost 5; bases outside the gene matches: 8. CDR3 loop: CAISSTGNIYGYTF. The DNA for the CDR3 is TGTGCCATCAGTTCGACAGGGAACATTTATGGCTACACCTTC.

This chain links TRBV2 with TRBJ1-3, with D maybe TRBD1 (5 bases). Germline-derived CDR1 and CDR2 are SNHLY and FYNNEI. There are 14 residues in the CDR3. V was cut by 6 bases and J by 0 bases, with 9 bases left in between. CDR3 in amino acids: CASRQENSGNTIYF. The CDR3 DNA follows: TGTGCCAGCAGACAGGAAAACTCTGGAAACACCATATATTTT.

Points on this clone: The sample has other DNA sequences that encode this CDR3 too. The chain has TRBV5-1 and TRBJ1-1; 7 bases align to TRBD1. Trimming at V came to 1 base and at J to 7 bases, leaving 4 bases not matched to a gene. CDR1 and CDR2 (germline): SGHRS, YFSETQ. The CDR3 sequence is 13 residues long. CDR3 loop: CASSLTGDREAFF. For the CDR3, the DNA is TGCGCCAGCAGCTTGACAGGGGACCGTGAAGCTTTCTTT.

The rearrangement links TRBV11-3 to TRBJ1-1, with a possible D match to TRBD1 (6 bases). The V end lost 6 bases, the J end lost 8 bases, and 13 bases lay between the germline ends. The germline gives CDR1 SGHNT, CDR2 YENEEA. The CDR3 contains 12 residues. The CDR3 DNA sequence: TGTGCCAGCAGTGAAGATACAGGGGAAGCTTTCTTT. Translating it yields CASSEDTGEAFF.